This TCR beta chain was sequenced for a study of T cell changes during pregnancy in multiple sclerosis. Germline V CDR1 and CDR2: MNHEY, SMNVEV (reference sequence). V gave up 3 bases and J gave up 1 base, with 19 bases separating them. The CDR3 has 18 residues. Generated by immunoSEQ multiplex PCR, the TCRdb table keeps only in-frame clones and is missing some. The sample shows about 96,000 clones, around 94% of them seen only once. Material: peripheral blood, obtained in the first trimester of pregnancy. The genes are TRBV27 and TRBJ2-1, with D possibly being TRBD1 (6 bases). The sequence was obtained from a female donor with multiple sclerosis, enrolled in a pregnancy study. As DNA, the CDR3 is TGTGCCAGCAGTTTGTCGGTCGGGCAGGGGTCATCCTACAATGAGCAGTTCTTC. Translated: CASSLSVGQGSSYNEQFF.